The 10 T cell receptor beta chains below come from one sample, sequenced in a study of cytomegalovirus exposure and HLA in healthy donors (dated by TCRdb to the late 2010s). Library prep was done by the immunoSEQ multiplex PCR assay. This immuneACCESS table, as held by TCRdb, lists in-frame sequences with V and J called but not all clones. Of the missing ones, under half trace to an unresolved V gene in checked studies; the others have no known cause. The sample has about 110,000 clones on record, roughly 88% of them singletons. Together, the top ten hold approximately 1.5% of the sample. The sample taken for sequencing was PBMCs. The receptors originated from a woman younger than 45 in good health and CMV-seropositive.

The V call is TRBV19, the J call TRBJ1-5; 11 bases agree with TRBD1. Looked up from germline, CDR1 is LNHDA and CDR2 is SQIVND (reference sequence). Trimming cost V 6 bases and J 5 bases; bases outside gene matches: 9. The CDR3 has 16 residues. The CDR3 DNA is TGTGCCAGTAGCACCGGGACAGGGGGAAAGGATCAGCCCCAGCATTTT. Its translation: CASSTGTGGKDQPQHF.

The gene calls are TRBV28 and TRBJ2-3, with D perhaps matching TRBD2 (6 bases). V lost 6 bases and J 5 bases, leaving 21 bases between the germline ends. CDR1 is MDHEN and CDR2 is SYDVKM in the germline V gene. This CDR3 comprises 16 residues. CDR3 DNA: TGTGCCAGCAGGCGCCGGGGGATCGAAGGTGGAGATACGCAGTATTTT. Its protein is CASRRRGIEGGDTQYF.

J is TRBJ1-1 and V is TRBV6-5; D perhaps matches TRBD1 (5 bases). Germline CDR1 is MNHEY and CDR2 is SVGAGI. This CDR3 region has 14 residues. The V gene lost 7 bases and the J gene lost 0 bases, with 12 bases spanning the gap. This CDR3 reads CASTHGGMNTEAFF. As DNA, the CDR3 is TGTGCCAGCACCCACGGGGGAATGAACACTGAAGCTTTCTTT.

The V call is TRBV7-9, the J call TRBJ2-1, with 11 bases lining up with TRBD1. CDR3 length: 13 residues. V gave up 7 bases and J gave up 9 bases; unmatched junction bases: 5. Germline CDR1 and CDR2: SEHNR and FQNEAQ (reference sequence). This chain's CDR3 is CASNGQGAGEQFF. The CDR3 DNA sequence: TGTGCCAGCAACGGACAGGGGGCCGGTGAGCAGTTCTTC.

The chain is built from TRBV4-2 and TRBJ2-3, with 10 positions matching TRBD2. The germline V gene has CDR1 LGHNA and CDR2 YNFKEQ. Trimming took 1 base from V and 3 from J; bases not matched to a gene: 1. The CDR3 extends over 15 amino acids. The CDR3 DNA is TGTGCCAGCAGCCAAGCTAGCGGGAGAACAGATACGCAGTATTTT. This translates into CASSQASGRTDTQYF.

This clone appeared once. The chain couples TRBV28 to TRBJ2-1; 7 nucleotides align to TRBD1. This CDR3 has 16 residues. Germline assignment: CDR1 MDHEN and CDR2 SYDVKM. J gave up 5 bases and V 0 bases, and 7 bases lay outside the gene matches. The CDR3 sequence is CASSLWAGTENNEQFF. The CDR3 region has the DNA TGTGCCAGCAGTTTATGGGCCGGGACAGAGAACAATGAGCAGTTCTTC.

V gene TRBV5-6 combines with J gene TRBJ2-5; TRBD2 is a possible D gene (7 bases). Germline assignment: CDR1 SGHDT and CDR2 YYEEEE. This CDR3 has 18 amino acids. V gave up 0 bases and J gave up 4 bases, with 22 bases separating them. CDR3 amino acids: CASSLARAGALRGETQYF. The CDR3 nucleotides read TGTGCCAGCAGCTTGGCCCGGGCGGGGGCCCTCAGAGGAGAGACCCAGTACTTC.

The chain carries TRBV5-1 and TRBJ2-7; 8 bases fit TRBD2. V shed 0 bases and J 2 bases; nucleotides not matched to a gene: 16. The CDR3 consists of 19 residues. Germline V gene sequence: CDR1 SGHRS, CDR2 YFSETQ. The CDR3 DNA follows: TGCGCCAGCAGCTTGGGGCTCGTAGCGGGATTAGGTCCCGCCTACGAGCAGTACTTC. Residues: CASSLGLVAGLGPAYEQYF.

The chain has TRBV5-6 and TRBJ2-1; tentatively, D is TRBD1 (5 bases). V dropped 4 bases and J dropped 5 bases, with 13 bases sitting between them. The CDR3 extends over 14 amino acids. Germline V gene sequence: CDR1 SGHDT, CDR2 YYEEEE. Written as DNA, the CDR3 is TGTGCCAGCAGCCAGGGTGTCCCCCACAATGAGCAGTTCTTC. Its protein product is CASSQGVPHNEQFF.

The chain uses TRBV7-9 and TRBJ2-1; 9 positions match TRBD1. This CDR3 is built from 13 residues. Losses at the gene ends were 1 base for V and 12 bases for J; bases not matched to a gene: 4. Germline lookup yields CDR1 SEHNR and CDR2 FQNEAQ (reference sequence). The CDR3 sequence: CASSLDRGRGQFF. The DNA for the CDR3 is TGTGCCAGCAGCTTAGACAGGGGGCGCGGGCAGTTCTTC.